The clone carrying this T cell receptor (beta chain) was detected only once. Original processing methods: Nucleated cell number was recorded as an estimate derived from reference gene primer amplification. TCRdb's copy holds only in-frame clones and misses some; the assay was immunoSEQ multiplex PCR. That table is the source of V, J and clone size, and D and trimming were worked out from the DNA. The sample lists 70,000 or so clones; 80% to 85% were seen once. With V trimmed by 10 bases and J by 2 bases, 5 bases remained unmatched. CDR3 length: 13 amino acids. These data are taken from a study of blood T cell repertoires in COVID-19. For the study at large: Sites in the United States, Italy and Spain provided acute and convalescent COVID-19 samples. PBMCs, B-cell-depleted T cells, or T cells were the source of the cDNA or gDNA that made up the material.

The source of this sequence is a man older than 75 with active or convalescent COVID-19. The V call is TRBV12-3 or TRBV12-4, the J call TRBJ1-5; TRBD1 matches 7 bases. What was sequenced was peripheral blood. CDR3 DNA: TGTGCCACCGCTACAGGGGGCAATCAGCCCCAGCATTTT. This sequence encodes CATATGGNQPQHF.